The clone carrying this T cell receptor (beta chain) was recorded a few times. Its cognate antigen is unknown. This specimen comes from a study of blood T cells in healthy people across ages. Study-wide results and caveats: When set beside aged donors, long-lived donors presented more naive CD4+ cells and higher diversity.

A sample-barcoded 5' primer and a J-beta primer mix were used in a second PCR of about 6 to 12 cycles. Carrying 12 random nucleotides, a template-switch adaptor labeled each individual cDNA molecule. Using its own MiXCR run on the 5' RACE reads, TCRdb lists one record per CDR3 protein. The sample lists some 790,000 distinct CDR3 sequences, more than 25% occurring once. Per-sample PBMC isolation yielded at least 6.5 million cells. This TCR came from a woman of 80 years or more in good health. Sample: blood.

The DNA for the CDR3 is TGTGCCAGCAGCAACCGGGACAGAGAGCAGTACTTC. It is translated as CASSNRDREQYF. V is TRBV7-2 and J is TRBJ2-7, with 7 positions matching TRBD1. CDR1 is SGHTA, CDR2 FQGNSA, per germline. This CDR3 has 12 amino acids. V trimming: 5 bases; J trimming: 7 bases; junction bases outside the gene matches: 5.